Listed below are T cell receptor beta chains from one sample, sequenced in a study of blood T cells in healthy people across ages. TCRdb analysed the 5' RACE reads with MiXCR anew, one entry per CDR3 protein. The sample gives around 900,000 distinct CDR3 sequences, roughly half of which show up once; roughly 23% is in the top ten. The sequenced sample was blood. These receptors originate from a woman in her sixties in good health. Each CDR3 is given with its conserved first and last residue. A D gene is named only where the DNA matches it firmly. Only part of the rows carry a size: once, few, many, or a class if the clone is expanded.

.,.,TRBJ1-1,TRBV20-1,CSANSPGPREAEAFF,TGCAGTGCCAACAGCCCCGGGCCCCGGGAGGCTGAAGCTTTCTTT
TRBD1,.,TRBJ1-5,TRBV6-6,CASSRTGSGNQPQHF,TGTGCCAGCAGCAGGACAGGTAGTGGGAATCAGCCCCAGCATTTT
.,.,TRBJ2-1,TRBV9,CASSVQSLRVVDYNEQFF,TGTGCCAGCAGCGTACAAAGTCTTCGGGTCGTGGACTACAATGAGCAGTTCTTC
.,.,TRBJ2-7,TRBV6-1,CASSQTSVYEQYF,TGTGCCAGCAGTCAGACGTCGGTCTACGAGCAGTACTTC
TRBD2,.,TRBJ2-1,TRBV4-2,CASSQEAATSGRNEQFF,TGTGCCAGCAGCCAAGAGGCGGCGACTAGCGGGCGCAATGAGCAGTTCTTC
TRBD2,many,TRBJ2-7,TRBV7-9,CASSLVSGAYEQYF,TGCGCCAGCAGCTTAGTTAGCGGGGCCTACGAGCAGTACTTC
.,few,TRBJ2-7,TRBV4-2,CASSQEYRSYEQYF,TGTGCCAGCAGCCAAGAATATCGGAGCTACGAGCAGTACTTC
.,.,TRBJ2-5,TRBV2,CASSENKQYF,TGTGCCAGCAGTGAGAATAAGCAGTACTTC
TRBD2,.,TRBJ2-3,TRBV7-6,CASSRSSGTGTDTQYF,TGTGCCAGCAGCCGTTCTAGCGGGACGGGCACAGATACGCAGTATTTT
TRBD2,.,TRBJ2-7,TRBV6-5,CASRTGTSGTYEQYF,TGTGCCAGCAGAACCGGGACTAGCGGGACCTACGAGCAGTACTTC
.,.,TRBJ2-1,TRBV12-5,CASGSGTSSYNEQFF,TGTGCTAGTGGTTCGGGCACAAGCTCCTACAATGAGCAGTTCTTC
.,.,TRBJ2-5,TRBV10-3,CAISDGLQETQYF,TGTGCCATCAGTGACGGCTTACAAGAGACCCAGTACTTC
TRBD1,.,TRBJ2-3,TRBV11-2,CASSRDRPADTQYF,TGTGCCAGCAGCCGGGACAGACCGGCAGATACGCAGTATTTT